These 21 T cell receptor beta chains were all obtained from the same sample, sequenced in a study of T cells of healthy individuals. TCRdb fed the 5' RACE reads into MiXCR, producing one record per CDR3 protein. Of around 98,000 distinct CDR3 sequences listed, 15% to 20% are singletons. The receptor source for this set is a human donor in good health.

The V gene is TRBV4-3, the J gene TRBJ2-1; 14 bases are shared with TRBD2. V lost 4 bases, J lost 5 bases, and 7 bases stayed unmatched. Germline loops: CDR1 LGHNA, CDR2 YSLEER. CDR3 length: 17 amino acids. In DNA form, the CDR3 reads TGCGCCAGCAGCCCGGGGACTAGCGGGAGTGCCCACAATGAGCAGTTCTTC. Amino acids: CASSPGTSGSAHNEQFF.

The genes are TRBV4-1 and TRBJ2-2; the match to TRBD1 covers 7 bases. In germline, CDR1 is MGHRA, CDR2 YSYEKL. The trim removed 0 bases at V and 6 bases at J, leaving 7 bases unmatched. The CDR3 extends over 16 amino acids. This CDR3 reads CASSQEFPTGPGELFF. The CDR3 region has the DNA TGCGCCAGCAGCCAAGAGTTCCCGACAGGGCCCGGGGAGCTGTTTTTT.

Here the CDR3 reads CASSVVERTLYNEQFF. The CDR3 region has the DNA TGTGCCAGCAGCGTAGTGGAAAGGACCCTCTACAATGAGCAGTTCTTC. The chain recombines TRBV9 with TRBJ2-1; D gene unclear. Trimming pared 0 bases from V and 3 bases from J, leaving 13 bases between. This CDR3 is built from 16 residues. Germline V gives CDR1 SGDLS, CDR2 YYNGEE.

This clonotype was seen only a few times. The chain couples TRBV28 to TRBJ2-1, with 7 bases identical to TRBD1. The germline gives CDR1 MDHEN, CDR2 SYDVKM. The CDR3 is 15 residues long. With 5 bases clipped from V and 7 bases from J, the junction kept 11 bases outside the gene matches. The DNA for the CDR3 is TGTGCCAGCAGTCCTCTCTGGACAGGTGATAATGAGCAGTTCTTC. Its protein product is CASSPLWTGDNEQFF.

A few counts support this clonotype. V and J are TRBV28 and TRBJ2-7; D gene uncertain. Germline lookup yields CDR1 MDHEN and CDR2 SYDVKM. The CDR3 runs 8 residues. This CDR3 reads CGVAEQYF. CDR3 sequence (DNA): TGTGGCGTGGCCGAGCAGTACTTC.

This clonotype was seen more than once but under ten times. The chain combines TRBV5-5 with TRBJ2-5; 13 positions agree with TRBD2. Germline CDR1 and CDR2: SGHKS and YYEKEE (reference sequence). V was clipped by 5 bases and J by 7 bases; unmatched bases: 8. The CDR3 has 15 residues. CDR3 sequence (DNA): TGTGCCAGCAGTTCCGGACTAGCGGGGGTACGGACCCAGTACTTC. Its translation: CASSSGLAGVRTQYF.

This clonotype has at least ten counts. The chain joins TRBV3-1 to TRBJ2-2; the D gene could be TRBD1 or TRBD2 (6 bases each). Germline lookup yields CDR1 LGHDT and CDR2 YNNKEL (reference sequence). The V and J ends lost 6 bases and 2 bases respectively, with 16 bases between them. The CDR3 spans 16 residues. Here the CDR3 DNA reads TGTGCCAGCAGTTACACGGGGGCACAAAACACCGGGGAGCTGTTTTTT. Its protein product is CASSYTGAQNTGELFF.

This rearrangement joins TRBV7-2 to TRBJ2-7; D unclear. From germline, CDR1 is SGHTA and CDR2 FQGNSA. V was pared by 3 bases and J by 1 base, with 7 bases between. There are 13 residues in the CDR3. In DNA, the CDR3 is TGTGCCAGCAGCTTTGTTAGGTCCTACGAGCAGTACTTC. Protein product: CASSFVRSYEQYF. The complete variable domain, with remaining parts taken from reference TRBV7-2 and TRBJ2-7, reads GAGVSQSPSNKVTEKGKDVELRCDPISGHTALYWYRQSLGQGLEFLIYFQGNSAPDKSGLPSDRFSAERTGGSVSTLTIQRTQQEDSAVYLCASSFVRSYEQYFGPGTRLTVT.

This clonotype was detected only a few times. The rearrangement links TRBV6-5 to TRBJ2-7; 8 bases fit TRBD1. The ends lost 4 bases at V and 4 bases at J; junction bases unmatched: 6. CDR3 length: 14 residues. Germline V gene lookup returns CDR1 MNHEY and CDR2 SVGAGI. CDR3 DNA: TGTGCCAGCAGTTTGACAGGGGTAGTGTACGAGCAGTACTTC. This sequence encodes CASSLTGVVYEQYF.

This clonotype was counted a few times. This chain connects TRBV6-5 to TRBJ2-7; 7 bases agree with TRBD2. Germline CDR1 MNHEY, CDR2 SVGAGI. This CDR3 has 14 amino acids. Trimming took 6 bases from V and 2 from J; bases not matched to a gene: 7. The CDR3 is CASSPAREAYEQYF. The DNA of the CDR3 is TGTGCCAGCAGCCCCGCACGGGAGGCCTACGAGCAGTACTTC.

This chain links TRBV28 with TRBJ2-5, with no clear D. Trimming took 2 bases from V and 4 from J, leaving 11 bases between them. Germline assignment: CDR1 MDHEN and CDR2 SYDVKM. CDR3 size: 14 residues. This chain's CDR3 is CASSLVTLPETQYF. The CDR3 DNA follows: TGTGCCAGCAGTTTAGTGACTCTCCCAGAGACCCAGTACTTC.

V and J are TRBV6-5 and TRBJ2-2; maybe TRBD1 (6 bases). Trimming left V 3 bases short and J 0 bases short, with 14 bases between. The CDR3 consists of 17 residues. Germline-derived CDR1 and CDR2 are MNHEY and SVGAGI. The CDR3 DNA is TGTGCCAGCAGTTATGACCCACGGGACACGAACACCGGGGAGCTGTTTTTT. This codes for CASSYDPRDTNTGELFF.

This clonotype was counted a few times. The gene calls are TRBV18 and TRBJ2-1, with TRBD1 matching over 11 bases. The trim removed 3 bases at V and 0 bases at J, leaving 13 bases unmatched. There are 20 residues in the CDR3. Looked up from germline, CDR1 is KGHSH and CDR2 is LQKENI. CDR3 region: CASSPRPVGQGAGSYNEQFF. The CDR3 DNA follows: TGTGCCAGCTCACCCCGACCCGTCGGACAGGGGGCGGGCTCCTACAATGAGCAGTTCTTC.

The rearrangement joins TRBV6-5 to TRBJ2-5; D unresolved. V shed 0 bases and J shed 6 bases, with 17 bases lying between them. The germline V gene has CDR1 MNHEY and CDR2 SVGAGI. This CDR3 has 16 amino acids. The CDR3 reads CASSYSSPGLRQTQYF. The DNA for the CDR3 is TGTGCCAGCAGTTACTCGAGTCCGGGTCTGAGGCAGACCCAGTACTTC.

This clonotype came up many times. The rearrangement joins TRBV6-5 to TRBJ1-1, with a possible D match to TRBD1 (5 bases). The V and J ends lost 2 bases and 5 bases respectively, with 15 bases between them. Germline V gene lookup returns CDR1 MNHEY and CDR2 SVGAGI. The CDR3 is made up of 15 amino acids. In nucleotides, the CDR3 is TGTGCCAGCAGTTACAGAAGGATCCAGGGAACTGAAGCTTTCTTT. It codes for CASSYRRIQGTEAFF.

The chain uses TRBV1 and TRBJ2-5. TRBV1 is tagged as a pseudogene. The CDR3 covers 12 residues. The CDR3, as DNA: TGCACCAGCAGCCAAGATCGAGAGACCCAGTACTTC. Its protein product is CTSSQDRETQYF.

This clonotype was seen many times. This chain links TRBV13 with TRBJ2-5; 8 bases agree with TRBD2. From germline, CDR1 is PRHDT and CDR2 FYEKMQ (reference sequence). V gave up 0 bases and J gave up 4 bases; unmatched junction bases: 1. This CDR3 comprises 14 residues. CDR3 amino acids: CASSLGGGGETQYF. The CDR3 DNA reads TGTGCCAGCAGCTTAGGCGGGGGGGGAGAGACCCAGTACTTC.

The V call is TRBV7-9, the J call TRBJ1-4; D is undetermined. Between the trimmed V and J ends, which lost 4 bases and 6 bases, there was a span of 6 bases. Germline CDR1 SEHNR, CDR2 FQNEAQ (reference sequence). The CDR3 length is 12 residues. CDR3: CASSSGYEKLFF. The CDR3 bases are TGTGCCAGCAGCTCGGGGTATGAAAAACTGTTTTTT.

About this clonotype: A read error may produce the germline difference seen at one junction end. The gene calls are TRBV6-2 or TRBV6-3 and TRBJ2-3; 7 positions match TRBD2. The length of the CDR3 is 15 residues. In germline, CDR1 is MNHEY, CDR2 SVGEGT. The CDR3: CASGYSRGSTDTQYF. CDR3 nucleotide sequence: TGTGCCAGCGGTTACTCGCGGGGGTCCACAGATACGCAGTATTTT.

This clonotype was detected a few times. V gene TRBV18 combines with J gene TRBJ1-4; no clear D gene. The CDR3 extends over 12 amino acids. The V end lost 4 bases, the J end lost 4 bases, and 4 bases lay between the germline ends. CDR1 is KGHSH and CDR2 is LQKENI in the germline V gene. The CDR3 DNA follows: TGTGCCAGCTCACGGTTTAATGAAAAACTGTTTTTT. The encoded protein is CASSRFNEKLFF.

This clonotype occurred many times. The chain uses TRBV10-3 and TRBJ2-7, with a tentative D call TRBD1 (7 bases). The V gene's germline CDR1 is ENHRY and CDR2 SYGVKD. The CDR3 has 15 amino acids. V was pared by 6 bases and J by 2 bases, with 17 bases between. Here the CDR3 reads CAISRRGERAYEQYF. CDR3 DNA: TGTGCCATCAGCCGCAGGGGGGAGAGAGCCTACGAGCAGTACTTC.